The rows below give T cell receptor beta chains drawn from one sample of a study of T cell responses to AZD1222 COVID-19 vaccine. TCRdb's table, derived via immunoSEQ multiplex PCR, lists solely in-frame clones and lacks some. The table lists roughly 150,000 clones, around 91% of them singletons, with 4.7% in the top ten. The sequenced sample was peripheral blood, obtained on day 0 of AZD1222 vaccination. These receptors originate from an adult in good health. The CDR3 runs from the conserved cysteine through the conserved F or W. D genes are given only for firm matches. Clone size appears in some rows only: once, few, many, or a class for an expanded clone.

>-|TRBV27|-|TRBJ1-2
TGTGCCAGCAGGGAGGTGGGTAACTATGGCTACACCTTC
CASREVGNYGYTF
>TRBD2|TRBV2|-|TRBJ2-1
TGTGCCAGCGAGGAACTAGCGGGTGGATACAATGAGCAGTTCTTC
CASEELAGGYNEQFF
>-|TRBV3-1/TRBV3-2|once|TRBJ2-3
TGTGCCAGCAGCGCGAACCAGGGAGGTCAAGGAGATACGCAGTATTTT
CASSANQGGQGDTQYF
>-|TRBV5-4|-|TRBJ2-1
TGTGCCAGCAGCTATTGGGGGTCCGTTGGCGATGAGCAGTTCTTC
CASSYWGSVGDEQFF
>TRBD1|TRBV5-6|-|TRBJ2-5
TGTGCCAGCAGCGACTCAGGGGGACCGGAGACCCAGTACTTC
CASSDSGGPETQYF
>TRBD1|TRBV28|-|TRBJ1-6
TGTGCCAGCAGAAGTCGGGACAGGTTAAATTCACCCCTCCACTTT
CASRSRDRLNSPLHF
>-|TRBV23-1|once|TRBJ2-5
TGCGCCAGCAGTCACGGAGCGGAGACCCAGTACTTC
CASSHGAETQYF
>-|TRBV23-1|-|TRBJ1-2
TGCGCCAGCAGTCAATGGAAGAGAGGCTTTACGGGCTACACCTTC
CASSQWKRGFTGYTF
>-|TRBV6-6|-|TRBJ2-1
TGTGCCAGCAGAGAAACGAGCTCCTACAATGAGCAGTTCTTC
CASRETSSYNEQFF
>TRBD1|TRBV7-2|-|TRBJ2-7
TGTGCCAGCAGCACACACCCGGGACAGAGGTACGAGCAGTACTTC
CASSTHPGQRYEQYF
>-|TRBV5-4|-|TRBJ2-5
TGTGCCAGCAGCTCTGACTACCTTACTTACCAAGAGACCCAGTACTTC
CASSSDYLTYQETQYF
>TRBD1|TRBV5-1|-|TRBJ1-1
TGCGCCAGCAGCCTGCACCCGGACAGGGCAGCCACTGAAGCTTTCTTT
CASSLHPDRAATEAFF
>TRBD1|TRBV7-2|once|TRBJ2-7
TGTGCCAGCAGCTTAGCCGGGTGGACAGGGGCCGGTAACGAGCAGTACTTC
CASSLAGWTGAGNEQYF
>-|TRBV28|-|TRBJ1-2
TGTGCCAGCAGTTTGGGGAGACAGGCCTTAAGATGGCACGGCTACACCTTC
CASSLGRQALRWHGYTF
>TRBD1|TRBV3-1/TRBV3-2|once|TRBJ2-7
TGTGCCAGCGGATCGAAGGGGGCTTACGAGCAGTACTTC
CASGSKGAYEQYF
>TRBD1|TRBV18|-|TRBJ1-2
TGTGCCAGCTCCCGGGACAGGGATAGAGGCTACACCTTC
CASSRDRDRGYTF
>-|TRBV27|-|TRBJ1-6
TGTGCCAGCAGTTTATCGAAGGGTTCACCCCTCCACTTT
CASSLSKGSPLHF
>-|TRBV2|-|TRBJ1-5
TGTGCCAGCAGCCTGGACAGTATATCTAATCAGCCCCAGCATTTT
CASSLDSISNQPQHF
>-|TRBV7-2|-|TRBJ1-2
TGTGCCAGCAGCCCCCGGACGGCTGATGGCTACACCTTC
CASSPRTADGYTF
>-|TRBV5-1|-|TRBJ1-3
TGCGCCAGCAGCTTTGACGCGTCCAGGGGTTCTGGAAACACCATATATTTT
CASSFDASRGSGNTIYF
>TRBD1|TRBV4-1|-|TRBJ1-2
TGCGCCAGCAGCTACACCCCGGACAGGCCAAACTATGGCTACACCTTC
CASSYTPDRPNYGYTF
>TRBD2|TRBV2|-|TRBJ2-7
TGTGCCAGCAGTGTTGGTGTTGGCGGGGGGGTTGTCGAGCAGTACTTC
CASSVGVGGGVVEQYF
>TRBD2|TRBV10-1|-|TRBJ2-2
TGCGCCAGCTTTGACGAGAGCGGGAGTAGGGATAAGACCGGGGAGCTGTTTTTT
CASFDESGSRDKTGELFF
>-|TRBV19|few|TRBJ1-2
TGTGCCAGTAGATTAAGCGGATTTAACTATGGCTACACCTTC
CASRLSGFNYGYTF
>-|TRBV29-1|-|TRBJ1-2
TGCAGCGTTGAACGGCCAGGGAATGGCTACACCTTC
CSVERPGNGYTF
>-|TRBV7-2|-|TRBJ1-1
TGTGCCAGCAGCTTAATCAGCATGGGTAACACTGAAGCTTTCTTT
CASSLISMGNTEAFF
>TRBD1|TRBV19|once|TRBJ1-3
TGTGCCAGTGGCTCGGGACAGTATATCGGAAACACCATATATTTT
CASGSGQYIGNTIYF
>TRBD1|TRBV11-2|-|TRBJ2-2
TGTGCCAGCAGCGCGGACAGGGCGATGACCGGGGAGCTGTTTTTT
CASSADRAMTGELFF
>TRBD1|TRBV11-2|-|TRBJ2-7
TGTGCCAGCAGCTTAGGGCGCCGGGACAGGGGATTCTACGAGCAGTACTTC
CASSLGRRDRGFYEQYF
>-|TRBV4-1|-|TRBJ1-2
TGCGCCAGCAGCCAGGATCAGGGTTCGTGGAACTATGGCTACACCTTC
CASSQDQGSWNYGYTF
>-|TRBV5-6|-|TRBJ2-3
TGTGCCAGCAGCAAGGTGACCCTGGCCACAGATACGCAGTATTTT
CASSKVTLATDTQYF
>-|TRBV28|-|TRBJ1-1
TGTGCCAGCAGAAGCGGGGGCGGGAACACTGAAGCTTTCTTT
CASRSGGGNTEAFF
>-|TRBV19|once|TRBJ2-5
TGTGCCAGTAGCCTTTCCGGGGCCCTTCGGGAGACCCAGTACTTC
CASSLSGALRETQYF
>-|TRBV4-1|few|TRBJ1-6
TGCGCCAGCAGCCAAGGAGACGGGGGTACCTATAATTCACCCCTCCACTTT
CASSQGDGGTYNSPLHF
>-|TRBV12-5|-|TRBJ1-1
TGTGCTAGTGGTTTGACCGTGACTCTCCTCCGGACTGAAGCTTTCTTT
CASGLTVTLLRTEAFF
>TRBD1|TRBV28|-|TRBJ1-1
TGTGCCAGCAGAACACCAGGGGGCGGCCAGTACACTGAAGCTTTCTTT
CASRTPGGGQYTEAFF
>-|TRBV11-3|-|TRBJ2-3
TGTGCCAGCAGCTCCGGGCTAGCGATCCGCACAGATACGCAGTATTTT
CASSSGLAIRTDTQYF
>-|TRBV3-1/TRBV3-2|-|TRBJ1-6
TGTGCCAGCAGCCGGGGTTCACCCCTCCACTTT
CASSRGSPLHF
>-|TRBV30|-|TRBJ2-2
TGTGCCTGGAGTGTGTGGGGGGCGAACACCGGGGAGCTGTTTTTT
CAWSVWGANTGELFF
>TRBD1|TRBV19|-|TRBJ1-2
TGTGCCAGTACCTGGGACAGGGGGCGTAACTATGGCTACACCTTC
CASTWDRGRNYGYTF
>TRBD2|TRBV29-1|-|TRBJ2-2
TGCAGCGTCGTGGGGGGGATTGGCACCGGGGAGCTGTTTTTT
CSVVGGIGTGELFF
>-|TRBV6-1|-|TRBJ1-3
TGTGCCAGCAGTGAAAGTGTTGGCGTGGGAAACACCATATATTTT
CASSESVGVGNTIYF
>TRBD1|TRBV2|-|TRBJ2-7
TGTGCCAGCAGGCAGGGGGTAGGGACCTACGAGCAGTACTTC
CASRQGVGTYEQYF
>-|TRBV11-3|-|TRBJ1-6
TGTGCCAGCAGCTTGACACCGGGACATAGGGTAAATTCACCCCTCCACTTT
CASSLTPGHRVNSPLHF
>-|TRBV11-2|once|TRBJ1-1
TGTGCCAGCAGCTTGGTTGGCCAAAACACTGAAGCTTTCTTT
CASSLVGQNTEAFF
>-|TRBV7-8|-|TRBJ1-6
TGTGCCAGCAGCCCAGACAGGTCCAATTCACCCCTCCACTTT
CASSPDRSNSPLHF
>-|TRBV28|-|TRBJ1-2
TGTGCCAGCATGGCCCATGGCCCATTCTATGGCTACACCTTC
CASMAHGPFYGYTF
>TRBD1|TRBV25-1|-|TRBJ1-2
TGTGCCAGCAGTAACCGACAGGGCAAGTTTGAAAATGGCTACACCTTC
CASSNRQGKFENGYTF
>TRBD1|TRBV19|-|TRBJ1-2
TGTGCCAGTAGTATAGGTCAGGGGGCCACAAGGGGCTACACCTTC
CASSIGQGATRGYTF